These 10 T cell receptor beta chains originate from one sample sequenced in a study of Graves' ophthalmopathy and Graves' hyperthyroidism. Beta-chain TCR CDR3 regions were amplified from RNA transcripts. First-round RT-PCR used HTBI primers; second-round multiplex PCR followed. TCRdb itself ran the multiplex PCR reads through MiXCR, one entry per CDR3 protein. In the table there are about 380,000 distinct CDR3 sequences, approximately 15% of which are singletons. What was sequenced was peripheral blood. The receptors were sampled from a young woman with stable Graves' hyperthyroidism.

This chain uses TRBV20-1 with TRBJ1-2, with 7 bases fitting TRBD1. Losses at the gene ends were 4 bases for V and 2 bases for J; bases not matched to a gene: 4. CDR1 and CDR2 (germline): DFQATT, SNEGSKA (reference sequence). CDR3 length: 13 residues. The DNA for the CDR3 is TGCAGTGCTATAGACAGGGTGAACTATGGCTACACCTTC. Protein sequence: CSAIDRVNYGYTF.

This rearrangement joins TRBV12-3 or TRBV12-4 to TRBJ2-7; D ambiguous. The CDR3 is 14 residues long. V was clipped by 5 bases and J by 6 bases, with 17 bases between them. CDR3 sequence reads: CASSKLTGDAEQYF. Written as DNA, the CDR3 is TGTGCCAGCAGTAAATTAACCGGTGATGCCGAGCAGTACTTC.

This clonotype was observed many times. This sequence joins TRBV29-1 and TRBJ1-1; D gene ambiguous. CDR3 length: 13 residues. Germline V gene data show CDR1 as SQVTM and CDR2 as ANQGSEA. Trimming left V 3 bases short and J 0 bases short, with 8 bases between. CDR3 amino acids: CSVEDVVNTEAFF. The CDR3 nucleotides are TGCAGCGTTGAGGATGTGGTGAACACTGAAGCTTTCTTT.

This clonotype was recorded many times. The gene calls are TRBV12-3 or TRBV12-4 and TRBJ1-1; D is unresolved. There are 16 residues in the CDR3. V was shortened by 3 bases and J by 4 bases, with 18 bases between the two germline ends. CDR3 protein: CASSLLPQAQATEAFF. The CDR3 DNA reads TGTGCCAGCAGTTTGCTCCCGCAGGCCCAGGCCACTGAAGCTTTCTTT.

There are many counts of this clonotype. The chain couples TRBV12-3 or TRBV12-4 to TRBJ2-7, with TRBD2 identical over 11 bases. The CDR3 covers 12 residues. V trimming: 6 bases; J trimming: 9 bases; junction bases outside the gene matches: 4. The CDR3 DNA is TGTGCCAGCAGGGGACTAGCGGTCGGGCAGTACTTC. Translated: CASRGLAVGQYF.

This clonotype was seen a single time. The chain carries TRBV28 and TRBJ2-7; D is tentatively TRBD1 or TRBD2 (6 bases each). This CDR3 has 14 residues. The germline V and J ends were trimmed by 7 bases and 1 base, with 14 bases remaining between them. Germline-derived CDR1 and CDR2 are MDHEN and SYDVKM. In DNA form, the CDR3 reads TGTGCCAGCACCCTAACAGGGAGGTCCTACGAGCAGTACTTC. It is translated as CASTLTGRSYEQYF.

This clonotype was detected ten times or more. The chain carries TRBV19 and TRBJ1-2, with D maybe TRBD1 (5 bases). Looked up from germline, CDR1 is LNHDA and CDR2 is SQIVND (reference sequence). This CDR3 contains 14 residues. Trimming cost V 1 base and J 8 bases, with 14 bases left between them. The CDR3 protein is CASSIGAGSRGYTF. CDR3 DNA sequence: TGTGCCAGTAGTATAGGAGCAGGGTCCAGGGGCTACACCTTC. The variable domain in full, with the rest retrieved from reference TRBV19 and TRBJ1-2, is DGGITQSPKYLFRKEGQNVTLSCEQNLNHDAMYWYRQDPGQGLRLIYYSQIVNDFQKGDIAEGYSVSREKKESFPLTVTSAQKNPTAFYLCASSIGAGSRGYTFGSGTRLTVV.

This clonotype was counted many times. The chain uses TRBV12-3 or TRBV12-4 and TRBJ2-5, with D possibly being TRBD2 (6 bases). The CDR3 spans 13 residues. V lost 8 bases and J lost 1, with 11 bases in between. The CDR3 sequence is CASRDGGQETQYF. The CDR3 DNA is TGTGCCAGCCGGGACGGGGGCCAAGAGACCCAGTACTTC.

This clonotype came up a few times. This chain joins TRBV12-3 or TRBV12-4 and TRBJ1-1; 8 positions match TRBD1. CDR3 length: 13 residues. Unmatched junction bases numbered 2, after V lost 6 bases and J lost 2 bases. CDR3 in DNA: TGTGCCAGCAGGACAGGGGACAACACTGAAGCTTTCTTT. It yields the protein CASRTGDNTEAFF.

This clonotype was seen more than once but under ten times. This chain joins TRBV4-1 and TRBJ1-1; D is undetermined. The CDR3 consists of 14 residues. Deletions cut 0 bases from V and 3 bases from J, with 8 bases between. CDR1 and CDR2 (germline): MGHRA, YSYEKL. The chain's CDR3 is CASSQDRWDTEAFF. Written as DNA, the CDR3 is TGCGCCAGCAGCCAAGATCGCTGGGACACTGAAGCTTTCTTT.